Below, one TCR beta chain is given with its context. The target of this receptor is not known. No base quality information exists; no much larger clone differs at one position. The sample is drawn from a study of shared clonotypes between healthy human individuals (dated by TCRdb to between 2020 and 2021). Broadly, across the study: The cohort comprised two women and three men aged 18 to 49 years. For each donor, three plates each were used for CD4 naive and CD4 memory, two plates were used for CD8 naive, and one plate was used for CD8 memory. To estimate repertoire size and how much clonotype sharing occurs between individuals, the study deeply sequenced the blood TCR repertoires of five or six healthy adults. Libraries were prepared and TCR repertoires were sequenced by different laboratories using diverse techniques, in order to increase sequencing depth and limit assay-specific biases. Per donor, leukapheresis produced somewhere between about 0.94 and 9.5 billion PBMCs. What the authors observed across the whole study: Because the study included only a small number of donors, the genetic and exposure-history diversity represented was limited. Incomplete sequencing was indicated by rarefaction of sorted-subset datasets, despite the large sequencing depth. About 4.5% of naive CD4, around 3.6% of naive CD8, around 2.3% of memory CD4, and approximately 0.39% of memory CD8 clonotypes were shared across four donors. Estimated clonotype richness was generally larger for naive than for memory subsets. Pairwise subsampling indicated that sequencing depth was expected to affect the degree of clonotype sharing among donors. Clonotypes shared by all four sorted-subset donors showed higher generation probabilities than non-shared clonotypes. Sampling was restricted to blood, and TCR repertoires in tissue are likely to differ from TCR repertoires in blood.

From cysteine to phenylalanine, the CDR3 is 15 amino acids long. Solely the CDR3 DNA is kept, with 45 bases framed from the first base. The germline V gene (reference sequence) provides CDR1 LNHNV and CDR2 YYDKDF. At the junction V is shortened by 3 bases and J by 5 bases; bases outside the gene matches: 1. Using the deep immunoSEQ assay, TCR CDR3 regions were amplified from genomic DNA by multiplex PCR. For each cell subset, the extracted genomic DNA was distributed evenly across all wells of several immunoSEQ 96-well plates, and each plate served as one replicate. Each replicate PCR for sorted subsets received around 0.2 ug genomic DNA, equal to 30,000 or so T cell genomes. Purified libraries were quantified with a Qubit 3.0 fluorometer, sized on a Bioanalyzer 2100, and re-quantified with the KAPA Library Quantification kit. Each immunoSEQ 96-well plate was sequenced on its own single-read 150-cycle Illumina NextSeq 550 flow cell. On the study's bioinformatics: The immunoSEQ output contained only junctional sequences without quality scores, so filtering could not match that applied to full-length reads. Sequences were annotated with PyIR, a Python wrapper for IgBLAST v1.9, and V/J genes and CDR3 were assigned using IMGT germline references. Any read was removed if the V/J assignment was weak (E-value above 1e-6), the CDR3 was missing, or the read contained stop codons, out-of-frame junctions, or ambiguous translated residues. A V3J clonotype was defined by an identical inferred V gene, J gene, and CDR3 amino acid sequence. To compute the percentage overlap between repertoires, the number of shared unique clonotypes was divided by the size of the smaller repertoire. RTK rarefaction, the Chao1 estimator, and Recon v2.1 estimates of unobserved clonotypes were used to assess repertoire richness. OLGA was used to compute generation probabilities for all TCRbeta clonotypes that the gDNA method yielded from a handful of donors. TCRdb provides this immuneACCESS table in a form limited to in-frame rearrangements. Some clones are lacking; in checked studies, under half of them reflect an unresolved V gene, and why the rest are absent is not known. That table gives V, J and clone size, and the DNA gave D and trimming. The sample has a few million clones on record, approximately 93% of them singletons. In total, the top ten clones hold under 0.45% of the sample.

Healthy HIV-negative adults with no recently reported acute infections or vaccinations were included as donors. Every donor was a Caucasian adult living in Nashville, Tennessee, USA. Magnetic negative selection was used to enrich CD4+ T cells, after which naive cells were positively selected on CD45RA and the negative fraction became the memory subset. Blood was collected by leukapheresis, and PBMCs were isolated by Ficoll-Histopaque density gradient centrifugation and then cryopreserved in liquid nitrogen vapor phase. Analytical flow cytometry was used to check the purity and quantity of each magnetically sorted T cell population. From each sorted fraction, genomic DNA was isolated and quantified by UV absorbance on a Nanodrop 2000c.

This TCR derives from a man between 18 and 29 years old in good health. Some clones in this sample may be carry-over from other donors' samples. Material: naive CD4+ T cells from PBMCs. Read against the paper, the sample's cell subset or site label means: CD45RA+ positively selected. This sequence uses TRBV15 and TRBJ2-3, with 14 bases in between that match TRBD2. The nucleotide sequence reads as follows: TGTGCCACCAGCAGGACTAGCGGGAGGGTAGATACGCAGTATTTT. Translated, this is CATSRTSGRVDTQYF.